One and the same sample provided the 17 T cell receptor beta chains below, sequenced in a study of blood T cell repertoires in COVID-19. Some clones are missing from TCRdb's copy, which holds only in-frame ones; the method was immunoSEQ multiplex PCR. The sample carries 50,000 to 75,000 clones, more than 85% recorded once. Material: peripheral blood. The receptors come from a man older than 75 in a cohort sampled during active COVID-19.

The sample holds a few counts of this clone. This chain uses TRBV7-2 with TRBJ2-1, with 9 bases identical to TRBD2. The CDR3 is 18 amino acids. Germline V gene data show CDR1 as SGHTA and CDR2 as FQGNSA. J lost 7 bases, V lost 4 bases, and 17 bases had no gene match. The CDR3 loop reads CASSSTIGSGSRGNEQFF. The CDR3, as DNA: TGTGCCAGCAGCTCCACCATCGGTAGCGGGAGCCGGGGGAATGAGCAGTTCTTC. Full variable domain (missing parts from reference TRBV7-2 and TRBJ2-1): GAGVSQSPSNKVTEKGKDVELRCDPISGHTALYWYRQSLGQGLEFLIYFQGNSAPDKSGLPSDRFSAERTGGSVSTLTIQRTQQEDSAVYLCASSSTIGSGSRGNEQFFGPGTRLTVL.

This clone occurred once. This chain links TRBV9 with TRBJ2-3; the D gene is possibly TRBD2 (6 bases). Germline lookup yields CDR1 SGDLS and CDR2 YYNGEE. Trimming shortened V by 0 bases and J by 2 bases, and 13 bases separated the two germline ends. The CDR3 covers 16 residues. The CDR3 sequence is CASSVDAAGYTDTQYF. CDR3 in DNA: TGTGCCAGCAGCGTAGATGCAGCGGGCTACACAGATACGCAGTATTTT.

CDR3 region: CASSPGQEETYEQYF. The CDR3 bases are TGCGCCAGCAGCCCGGGACAGGAGGAGACCTACGAGCAGTACTTC. The rearrangement links TRBV5-1 to TRBJ2-7, with TRBD1 matching 8 bases. V was pared by 4 bases and J by 2 bases, with 8 bases of the junction left unmatched. The CDR3 extends over 15 amino acids. CDR1 SGHRS and CDR2 YFSETQ come from the germline V gene. Variable domain in full (rest from reference TRBV5-1 and TRBJ2-7): KAGVTQTPRYLIKTRGQQVTLSCSPISGHRSVSWYQQTPGQGLQFLFEYFSETQRNKGNFPGRFSGRQFSNSRSEMNVSTLELGDSALYLCASSPGQEETYEQYFGPGTRLTVT.

The rearrangement uses TRBV29-1 and TRBJ1-2, with TRBD1 matching 12 bases. Germline lookup yields CDR1 SQVTM and CDR2 ANQGSEA. CDR3 length: 13 amino acids. After removal of 6 bases from V and 5 bases from J, the junction contained 4 bases not matched to a gene. Written as DNA, the CDR3 is TGCAGCGTGGGGACAGGGGGCGGATATGGCTACACCTTC. Protein: CSVGTGGGYGYTF.

This chain uses TRBV6-5 with TRBJ1-2, with 10 bases matching TRBD1. Trimming at V came to 6 bases and at J to 7 bases, leaving 5 bases not matched to a gene. The germline V gene encodes CDR1 MNHEY and CDR2 SVGAGI. This CDR3 comprises 13 residues. The CDR3 DNA reads as TGTGCCAGCAGAGAGACAGGGGGCGGTGGCTACACCTTC. Its protein product is CASRETGGGGYTF.

J is TRBJ1-2 and V is TRBV3-1 (or the pseudogene TRBV3-2); D not resolved. CDR3 size: 13 residues. The V end lost 5 bases, the J end lost 6 bases, and 13 bases lay between the germline ends. Germline V gives CDR1 LGHDT, CDR2 YNNKEL (reference sequence). CDR3: CASSDAVYDGYTF. In nucleotides, the CDR3 is TGTGCCAGCAGCGACGCGGTTTATGATGGCTACACCTTC.

The V gene is TRBV7-2, the J gene TRBJ1-3; TRBD1 matches at 7 bases. Per germline, CDR1 SGHTA and CDR2 FQGNSA. With 5 bases clipped from V and 1 base from J, the junction kept 5 bases outside the gene matches. This CDR3 is built from 15 residues. This CDR3 is CASSVSGGSGNTIYF. For the CDR3, the DNA is TGTGCCAGCAGCGTATCAGGGGGGTCTGGAAACACCATATATTTT.

The chain combines TRBV7-2 with TRBJ2-7; possibly TRBD1 for D (5 bases). The V gene's germline CDR1 is SGHTA and CDR2 FQGNSA. The CDR3 extends over 14 amino acids. Trimming pared 6 bases from V and 1 base from J, leaving 13 bases between. CDR3 sequence (DNA): TGTGCCAGCAGTCCTGACAGATATTCCTACGAGCAGTACTTC. Its protein product is CASSPDRYSYEQYF.

The chain couples TRBV5-1 to TRBJ2-3, with 8 nucleotides matching TRBD1. This CDR3 spans 14 amino acids. Germline V gene lookup returns CDR1 SGHRS and CDR2 YFSETQ. The junction had 5 bases not matched to a gene; V was cut back by 4 bases and J by 4 bases. The CDR3 spells CASSPSTGADTQYF. The CDR3 coding sequence is TGCGCCAGCAGCCCCTCGACAGGGGCAGATACGCAGTATTTT.

The chain is built from TRBV12-3 or TRBV12-4 and TRBJ1-1; 8 nucleotides align to TRBD1. The CDR3 consists of 11 residues. With V trimmed by 6 bases and J by 12 bases, 6 bases remained unmatched. The CDR3, as DNA: TGTGCCAGCAGGCAACAGGGGGTGCCTTTCTTT. Translation gives CASRQQGVPFF.

V gene TRBV2 combines with J gene TRBJ2-7; D is perhaps TRBD2 (6 bases). Germline V lookup: CDR1 SNHLY, CDR2 FYNNEI. The V end was cut by 3 bases, the J end by 5 bases, with 11 bases between. This CDR3 spans 13 amino acids. The CDR3 region is CASSDEGGDEQYF. In nucleotides, the CDR3 is TGTGCCAGCAGTGATGAGGGAGGAGACGAGCAGTACTTC.

The chain couples TRBV27 to TRBJ2-1, with TRBD1 matching over 8 bases. Per the germline V gene, CDR1 is MNHEY and CDR2 is SMNVEV (reference sequence). The ends lost 6 bases at V and 3 bases at J; junction bases unmatched: 7. CDR3 length: 15 residues. The CDR3 bases are TGTGCCAGCAGAGAGAGGACAGGGCACTACAATGAGCAGTTCTTC. Its protein product is CASRERTGHYNEQFF.

CDR3 nucleotide sequence: TGTGCCAGCAGCGGAGACTGGAGCACTGAAGCTTTCTTT. Encoded protein: CASSGDWSTEAFF. This chain joins TRBV9 and TRBJ1-1; D ambiguous. Germline assignment: CDR1 SGDLS and CDR2 YYNGEE. CDR3 size: 13 residues. Trimming cost V 3 bases and J 4 bases, with 10 bases left between them.

CDR3: CASSLGQGATGELFF. The CDR3, as DNA: TGTGCCAGCTCACTAGGACAGGGGGCCACCGGGGAGCTGTTTTTT. This chain joins TRBV18 and TRBJ2-2, with TRBD1 matching 11 bases. The CDR3 contains 15 residues. Trimming removed 4 bases from V and 4 bases from J; junction bases left unmatched: 2. Germline CDR1 reads KGHSH; CDR2 reads LQKENI.

This clone showed up just a few times. The DNA of the CDR3 is TGTGCCAGCAGCTTAACCCACAACCCGGGGGACGAGCAGTACTTC. This codes for CASSLTHNPGDEQYF. The V call is TRBV7-7, the J call TRBJ2-7; the D gene is possibly TRBD2 (6 bases). CDR1 is SSHAT, CDR2 FNYEAQ, per germline (reference sequence). Between the trimmed V and J ends, which lost 2 bases and 5 bases, there was a span of 16 bases. CDR3 size: 15 residues.

The chain couples TRBV9 to TRBJ1-2; 7 positions match TRBD1. The CDR3 runs 12 residues. The V and J ends lost 0 bases and 10 bases, in that order; junction bases with no gene match: 3. The V gene's germline CDR1 is SGDLS and CDR2 YYNGEE. CDR3 residues: CASSVGQGVYTF. DNA for the CDR3: TGTGCCAGCAGCGTAGGACAGGGTGTCTACACCTTC.

The chain links TRBV12-3 or TRBV12-4 to TRBJ2-1; 7 bases match TRBD2. The CDR3 is made up of 13 amino acids. V lost 2 bases, J lost 8 bases, and 3 bases stayed unmatched. The CDR3 DNA is TGTGCCAGCAGTTTATTGGGGGGGGATGAGCAGTTCTTC. Translation gives CASSLLGGDEQFF.